These T cell receptor beta chains were read from a single sample in a study of T cells in Graves' hyperthyroidism and ophthalmopathy. Each CDR3 protein gets one entry after TCRdb re-called the multiplex PCR reads with MiXCR. The sample holds almost 500,000 distinct CDR3 sequences, 22% seen once. Sequenced: blood. The source of these receptors is a woman aged 70-85 years with Graves' ophthalmopathy. CDR3s include the opening cysteine and the closing phenylalanine or tryptophan. The D gene is left open where the match is weak. Only some rows state a clone size, as once, few, many or a class for expanded clones.

D | J | V | length | size | DNA | CDR3
TRBD1 | TRBJ2-3 | TRBV5-1 | 14 | few | TGCGCCAGCCGGACAGGGTACGTTGCAGATACGCAGTATTTT | CASRTGYVADTQYF
NA | TRBJ2-7 | TRBV7-9 | 16 | few | TGTGCCGGCAGCGACCGGCGAGGGACGCCAGCGTACGAGCAGTACTTC | CAGSDRRGTPAYEQYF
TRBD1 | TRBJ2-5 | TRBV11-2 | 15 | many | TGTGCCAGCAGCATAGGGACAGGGGGCTTGGAGACCCAGTACTTC | CASSIGTGGLETQYF
NA | TRBJ1-1 | TRBV12-3/TRBV12-4 | 13 | many | TGTGCCAGCAGTTACGGGGCTGGCACTGAAGCTTTCTTT | CASSYGAGTEAFF
NA | TRBJ2-7 | TRBV3-1 | 14 | many | TGTGCCAGCAGCCAAGACTGGGCTAGTCTCGAGCAGTACTTC | CASSQDWASLEQYF
TRBD2 | TRBJ2-3 | TRBV20-1 | 15 | NA | TGCAGTGCTAGTAACGGACTAGACCCAGCAGATACGCAGTATTTT | CSASNGLDPADTQYF
NA | TRBJ2-1 | TRBV25-1 | 12 | NA | TGTACCAGCAGCACGGGCGTGGATGAGCAGTTCTTC | CTSSTGVDEQFF
NA | TRBJ2-1 | TRBV6-1 | 15 | NA | TGTGCCAGCAGTGAAGAGGCGGGCTCCACGGGGGAGCAGTTCTTC | CASSEEAGSTGEQFF
NA | TRBJ2-7 | TRBV28 | 12 | many | TGTGCCAGCAGTTCACCCCCGAGGGAGCAGTACTTC | CASSSPPREQYF
TRBD1 | TRBJ2-7 | TRBV29-1 | 15 | few | TGCAGCGTTGTCCCAGGGACAGATTCATCCTATGAGCAGTACTTC | CSVVPGTDSSYEQYF
NA | TRBJ1-2 | TRBV28 | 19 | many | TGTGCCAGCAGTCCACTGGGGCTGCGCCGACCCCAAGAAATCTATGGCTACACCTTC | CASSPLGLRRPQEIYGYTF
TRBD2 | TRBJ2-1 | TRBV19 | 14 | few | TGTGCCAGTAGGGGCGGGGGGACCTACAATGAGCAGTTCTTC | CASRGGGTYNEQFF
NA | TRBJ1-1 | TRBV20-1 | 14 | few | TGCAGTGCGCAGCCGGGACCCATGAACACTGAAGCTTTCTTT | CSAQPGPMNTEAFF
NA | TRBJ1-1 | TRBV2 | 13 | many | TGTGCCAGCAGTGACGCGGTTCTCCCTGAAGCTTTCTTT | CASSDAVLPEAFF
TRBD1 | TRBJ1-1 | TRBV19 | 13 | few | TGTGCCAGTATCCTGACAGGGAGGACTGAAGCTTTCTTT | CASILTGRTEAFF
NA | TRBJ2-3 | TRBV7-2 | 14 | NA | TGTGCCAGCAGCTTATTTCTTAGAACAGATACGCAGTATTTT | CASSLFLRTDTQYF
TRBD2 | TRBJ2-3 | TRBV29-1 | 16 | NA | TGCAGCGTTGAGGGGAGCGGGAGGGGGGGACTAGATACGCAGTATTTT | CSVEGSGRGGLDTQYF
TRBD2 | TRBJ2-1 | TRBV12-5 | 15 | NA | TGTGCTAGTGGCCCCGGGACTAGCGGGTACAATGAGCAGTTCTTC | CASGPGTSGYNEQFF
TRBD1 | TRBJ1-3 | TRBV20-1 | 17 | NA | TGCAGTGCTAGACTACCGGGACAGGGGAACTCTGGAAACACCATATATTTT | CSARLPGQGNSGNTIYF
TRBD2 | TRBJ2-7 | TRBV3-1 | 16 | few | TGTGCCAGCAGCCGGGTCCCTAGCGGGAGGGCCAGCGAGCAGTACTTC | CASSRVPSGRASEQYF
TRBD2 | TRBJ2-3 | TRBV20-1 | 16 | few | TGCAGTGCTAAACCTCTAGCGGGAGGCCGCACAGATACGCAGTATTTT | CSAKPLAGGRTDTQYF
NA | TRBJ1-1 | TRBV20-1 | 14 | few | TGCAGTGCCAAGCCCGGAGCTGGGGACACTGAAGCTTTCTTT | CSAKPGAGDTEAFF
NA | TRBJ2-7 | TRBV5-6 | 14 | NA | TGTGCCAGCAGCGAGGGACATCTCTCCTACGAGCAGTACTTC | CASSEGHLSYEQYF
NA | TRBJ2-3 | TRBV3-1 | 15 | NA | TGTGCCAGCAGCCGTAGCGCCATGGGTGCAGATACGCAGTATTTT | CASSRSAMGADTQYF
NA | TRBJ1-2 | TRBV6-2/TRBV6-3 | 17 | NA | TGTGCCAGCAGTTACTCGCCCCAAAAAGGAGCCTTCTATGGCTACACCTTC | CASSYSPQKGAFYGYTF
TRBD2 | TRBJ2-2 | TRBV12-5 | 16 | NA | TGTGCTAGTGGTTTGGAGAGCGGGAGAATAACCGGGGAGCTGTTTTTT | CASGLESGRITGELFF
NA | TRBJ1-3 | TRBV18 | 13 | NA | TGTGCCAGCTCCAGCGGAGGCGGAAACACCATATATTTT | CASSSGGGNTIYF
NA | TRBJ2-3 | TRBV4-3 | 17 | few | TGCGCCAGCAGCCAAGCGGGTCTAGCGCCTAGCACAGATACGCAGTATTTT | CASSQAGLAPSTDTQYF
TRBD1 | TRBJ1-6 | TRBV5-8 | 15 | few | TGTGCCAGCAGCGCCGGGACAGGGCAGAGTTCACCCCTCCACTTT | CASSAGTGQSSPLHF
NA | TRBJ1-5 | TRBV12-3/TRBV12-4 | 15 | few | TGTGCCAGCAGTAATTGGGATTATAGCAATCAGCCCCAGCATTTT | CASSNWDYSNQPQHF